Listed here are 24 T cell receptor beta chains from one sample, sequenced in a study of CD8+ T cells in alopecia areata. The sequencing template was cDNA reverse transcribed from extracted RNA. The assay was immunoSEQ multiplex PCR, and TCRdb's table has in-frame clones only and misses some. The table has under 150,000 clones, around 62% seen once. The sample consisted of CD8+ T cells sorted from blood. The source is a human donor in good health.

V is TRBV29-1 and J is TRBJ2-2, with 7 bases fitting TRBD1. The CDR3 covers 13 residues. After removal of 8 bases from V and 1 base from J, the junction contained 4 bases not matched to a gene. Germline V gives CDR1 SQVTM, CDR2 ANQGSEA. The CDR3 DNA sequence: TGCAGCTTCGACAGGGAGAACACCGGGGAGCTGTTTTTT. Protein product: CSFDRENTGELFF.

The chain couples TRBV7-9 to TRBJ2-6; possible D gene TRBD2, 6 bases. The ends were cut back, 1 base at V and 0 bases at J, with 10 bases in the middle. CDR1 and CDR2 (germline): SEHNR, FQNEAQ (reference sequence). The length of the CDR3 is 17 residues. CDR3: CASSLGLGGSGANVLTF. In DNA form, the CDR3 reads TGTGCCAGCAGCTTAGGCCTCGGGGGCTCTGGGGCCAACGTCCTGACTTTC. The whole variable domain, remainder taken from reference TRBV7-9 and TRBJ2-6, is DTGVSQNPRHKITKRGQNVTFRCDPISEHNRLYWYRQTLGQGPEFLTYFQNEAQLEKSRLLSDRFSAERPKGSFSTLEIQRTEQGDSAMYLCASSLGLGGSGANVLTFGAGSRLTVL.

The V call is TRBV27, the J call TRBJ2-5; D is unclear. The CDR3 covers 14 residues. V was cut by 0 bases and J by 4 bases, with 9 bases left in between. Germline-derived CDR1 and CDR2 are MNHEY and SMNVEV (reference sequence). The DNA of the CDR3 is TGTGCCAGCAGTTTATCGTTGCAGGTAGAGACCCAGTACTTC. Translated, it gives CASSLSLQVETQYF.

The V and J genes are TRBV11-2 and TRBJ1-1; 7 positions match TRBD1. Germline V gives CDR1 SGHAT, CDR2 FQNNGV. This CDR3 spans 14 amino acids. V gave up 4 bases and J gave up 1 base; unmatched junction bases: 3. The DNA of the CDR3 is TGTGCCAGCAGCTCCCGGACAGGGAACACTGAAGCTTTCTTT. Encoded protein: CASSSRTGNTEAFF.

The rearrangement joins TRBV14 to TRBJ2-1; 14 positions match TRBD2. V lost 0 bases to trimming and J lost 8 bases; unmatched junction nucleotides: 12. The germline V gene encodes CDR1 SGHDN and CDR2 FVKESK. The CDR3 contains 19 residues. CDR3 region: CASSQELSTSGRDGYEQFF. The CDR3, as DNA: TGTGCCAGCAGCCAAGAGTTGTCGACTAGCGGGAGGGACGGCTATGAGCAGTTCTTC.

This clone has a handful of counts. The J gene is TRBJ2-1, the V gene TRBV5-6; D may be TRBD1 or TRBD2 (5 bases each). CDR1 is SGHDT and CDR2 is YYEEEE in the germline V gene. The CDR3 extends over 15 amino acids. V was shortened by 4 bases and J by 8 bases, with 19 bases between the two germline ends. As DNA, the CDR3 is TGTGCCAGCAGCCTGGCCGGGGCGATGGGTGATGAGCAGTTCTTC. This sequence encodes CASSLAGAMGDEQFF.

The sample holds a few counts of this clone. J is TRBJ2-1 and V is TRBV29-1; D is perhaps TRBD1 (6 bases). The CDR3 is 12 amino acids. The V gene's germline CDR1 is SQVTM and CDR2 ANQGSEA. The ends were cut back, 5 bases at V and 8 bases at J, with 13 bases in the middle. The CDR3 DNA is TGCAGCGTTACGAGTCAGGGGTATGAGCAGTTCTTC. Amino acids: CSVTSQGYEQFF.

J is TRBJ2-7 and V is TRBV2; D possibly corresponds to TRBD2 (5 bases). The CDR3 is made up of 15 amino acids. With 2 bases removed from V and 4 bases from J, the gap between germline ends came to 15 bases. CDR1 and CDR2 from the germline V gene are SNHLY and FYNNEI. The CDR3, as DNA: TGTGCCAGCAGTGAAAGGAACCTAGCTGAGTACGAGCAGTACTTC. Residues: CASSERNLAEYEQYF.

This clone was detected a few times. This chain links TRBV29-1 with TRBJ2-7; D is unclear. The V gene lost 2 bases and the J gene lost 4 bases, with 6 bases spanning the gap. This CDR3 comprises 11 residues. Germline CDR1 is SQVTM and CDR2 is ANQGSEA. The CDR3 DNA reads as TGCAGCGTTGAAAAGGGATACGAGCAGTACTTC. As protein: CSVEKGYEQYF.

In this sample, this clone turned up a few times. The same CDR3 arises from other DNA sequences in this sample as well. This rearrangement joins TRBV7-9 to TRBJ2-5; D might be TRBD1 (5 bases). Germline V gene sequence: CDR1 SEHNR, CDR2 FQNEAQ (reference sequence). CDR3 length: 14 amino acids. The V end lost 5 bases, the J end lost 1 base, and 11 bases lay between the germline ends. Here the CDR3 DNA reads TGTGCCAGCAGCCTTACAGGTCTCCAAGAGACCCAGTACTTC. Amino acids: CASSLTGLQETQYF.

This chain links TRBV25-1 with TRBJ2-1, with 7 bases that match TRBD1. The V gene's germline CDR1 is MGHDK and CDR2 SYGVNS. This CDR3 is built from 13 residues. V lost 7 bases to trimming and J lost 3 bases; unmatched junction nucleotides: 3. CDR3 loop: CASMGQLYNEQFF. CDR3 in DNA: TGTGCCAGCATGGGACAGCTCTACAATGAGCAGTTCTTC.

This chain uses TRBV15 with TRBJ2-2; 8 positions match TRBD2. V shed 5 bases and J 3 bases; nucleotides not matched to a gene: 23. CDR1 and CDR2 (germline): LNHNV, YYDKDF (reference sequence). This CDR3 has 21 amino acids. CDR3 sequence (DNA): TGTGCCACCAGCGGACTGGGGAAAGCGGGAGTGGTACCCGGGGACACCGGGGAGCTGTTTTTT. This encodes CATSGLGKAGVVPGDTGELFF.

As for this clone: Distinct nucleotide sequences in the sample also encode this CDR3. The rearrangement joins TRBV11-2 to TRBJ2-1; no definite D call. CDR1 is SGHAT and CDR2 is FQNNGV in the germline V gene. CDR3 length equals 11 residues. Trimming stripped 3 bases from V and 10 bases from J, with 7 bases between. This CDR3 reads CASSLGVEQFF. DNA of the CDR3: TGTGCCAGCAGCTTGGGCGTGGAGCAGTTCTTC.

This clone has only a few counts. The chain employs TRBV2 and TRBJ2-1; no clear D. The CDR3 extends over 13 amino acids. Germline V gene sequence: CDR1 SNHLY, CDR2 FYNNEI. Trimming pared 1 base from V and 9 bases from J, leaving 10 bases between. CDR3 sequence (DNA): TGTGCCAGCAGTGAAGGGCCACGTAGTGAGCAGTTCTTC. It codes for CASSEGPRSEQFF.

This sequence joins TRBV7-9 and TRBJ2-7; D unresolved. V was pared by 5 bases and J by 2 bases, with 13 bases between. The CDR3 contains 14 residues. Germline CDR1 SEHNR, CDR2 FQNEAQ (reference sequence). The CDR3 spells CASSPPTNTYEQYF. The CDR3 DNA sequence: TGTGCCAGCAGCCCCCCGACAAATACCTACGAGCAGTACTTC.

V and J are TRBV6-5 and TRBJ2-7, with D possibly called TRBD1 or TRBD2 (6 bases each). V shed 8 bases and J shed 6 bases, with 17 bases lying between them. From germline, CDR1 is MNHEY and CDR2 SVGAGI. The CDR3 runs to 13 residues. CDR3 DNA: TGTGCCAGCGCGGGACACTCCTCAAGCGAGCAGTACTTC. It codes for CASAGHSSSEQYF.

This clone turned up a few times. The V call is TRBV13, the J call TRBJ2-2, with TRBD1 as a possible D gene (5 bases). V was shortened by 6 bases and J by 5 bases, with 7 bases between the two germline ends. This CDR3 is 12 amino acids long. CDR1 PRHDT and CDR2 FYEKMQ come from the germline V gene (reference sequence). The CDR3 spells CASRKGTGELFF. CDR3 sequence (DNA): TGTGCCAGCAGGAAGGGGACCGGGGAGCTGTTTTTT.

The rearrangement uses TRBV29-1 and TRBJ2-3; D unresolved. The CDR3 extends over 14 amino acids. CDR1 is SQVTM and CDR2 is ANQGSEA in the germline V gene. The V end was cut by 4 bases, the J end by 2 bases, with 13 bases between. Here the CDR3 reads CSVGRSGPTDTQYF. CDR3 nucleotide sequence: TGCAGCGTTGGTAGATCTGGCCCCACAGATACGCAGTATTTT.

The chain recombines TRBV5-1 with TRBJ2-5, with no clear D. Germline V CDR1 and CDR2: SGHRS, YFSETQ. CDR3 size: 13 residues. V lost 0 bases, J lost 5 bases, and 8 bases lay in between. The CDR3 is CASSLVSRETQYF. In DNA, the CDR3 is TGCGCCAGCAGCTTGGTGAGCAGGGAGACCCAGTACTTC.

The rearrangement uses TRBV6-6 and TRBJ2-3, with D possibly matching TRBD1 (5 bases). With 2 bases removed from V and 5 bases from J, the gap between germline ends came to 8 bases. The CDR3 is 13 amino acids. Germline CDR1 MNHNY, CDR2 SVGAGI (reference sequence). This chain's CDR3 is CASSYDREDTQYF. The CDR3 nucleotides are TGTGCCAGCAGTTACGACAGAGAAGATACGCAGTATTTT.

The chain has TRBV29-1 and TRBJ2-7; 9 bases are shared with TRBD2. V gave up 6 bases and J gave up 4 bases; unmatched junction bases: 7. Per germline, CDR1 SQVTM and CDR2 ANQGSEA. The CDR3 extends over 13 amino acids. CDR3 sequence: CSVVLSGSYEQYF. In nucleotides, the CDR3 is TGCAGCGTGGTCCTTAGCGGGAGTTACGAGCAGTACTTC.

As concerns this clone: This may stem from a read error, because a much larger clone lies one nucleotide away. The sample has other DNA sequences that encode this CDR3 too. V usage is TRBV7-9 and J usage is TRBJ2-1; D is unclear. The CDR3 is 11 residues long. The germline V and J ends were trimmed by 5 bases and 6 bases, with 5 bases remaining between them. In germline, CDR1 is SEHNR, CDR2 FQNEAQ (reference sequence). The CDR3 here is CASSLSNEQFF. CDR3 sequence (DNA): TGTGCCAGCAGCCTATCCAATGAGCAGTTCTTC.

The chain's CDR3 is CASSKVRGKNTGELFF. As DNA, the CDR3 is TGTGCCAGCAGCAAAGTCAGGGGAAAGAACACCGGGGAGCTGTTTTTT. V and J are TRBV21-1 and TRBJ2-2; TRBD1 is the table's D call and was not checked against the DNA. TRBV21-1 is shown as a pseudogene. The CDR3 extends over 16 amino acids.

The gene calls are TRBV27 and TRBJ2-7, with D unclear. V was clipped by 7 bases and J by 3 bases, with 7 bases between them. The length of the CDR3 is 11 residues. CDR1 and CDR2 (germline): MNHEY, SMNVEV (reference sequence). CDR3 in amino acids: CASMGSYEQYF. For the CDR3, the DNA is TGTGCCAGCATGGGCAGCTACGAGCAGTACTTC.